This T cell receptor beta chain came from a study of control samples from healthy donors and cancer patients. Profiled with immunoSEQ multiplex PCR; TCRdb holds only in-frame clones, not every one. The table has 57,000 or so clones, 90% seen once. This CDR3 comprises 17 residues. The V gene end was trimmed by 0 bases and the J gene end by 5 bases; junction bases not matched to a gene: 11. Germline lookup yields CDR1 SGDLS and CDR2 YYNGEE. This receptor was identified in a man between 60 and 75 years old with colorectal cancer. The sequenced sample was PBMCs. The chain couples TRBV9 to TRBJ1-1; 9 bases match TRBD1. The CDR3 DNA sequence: TGTGCCAGCAGCGTAGGGAGGCCAGACAGGGGGGAAACTGAAGCTTTCTTT. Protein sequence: CASSVGRPDRGETEAFF.